These 8 T cell receptor beta chains originate from one sample sequenced in a study of identical twins. TCRdb re-called the 5' RACE reads through MiXCR, storing one row per CDR3 protein. The data hold 1.5 million or so distinct CDR3 sequences, with under 35% observed a single time. Sequenced: cord blood. These TCRs come from a newborn girl in good health.

Only a few counts were recorded for this clonotype. The chain carries TRBV10-3 and TRBJ2-3, with TRBD2 matching over 8 bases. The CDR3 length is 15 residues. Germline values: CDR1 ENHRY, CDR2 SYGVKD. V shed 7 bases and J 5 bases; nucleotides not matched to a gene: 11. The CDR3 DNA reads as TGTGCCATCAAACTCGAGGGACTAGTAATAGATACGCAGTATTTT. Translation gives CAIKLEGLVIDTQYF.

This sequence joins TRBV7-2 and TRBJ2-1; TRBD2 matches 8 bases. The CDR3 runs 15 residues. CDR1 and CDR2 from the germline V gene are SGHTA and FQGNSA. The J segment lost 5 bases and the V segment lost 5 bases, leaving 8 bases of the junction unmatched. DNA of the CDR3: TGTGCCAGCAGCCCCGGGAGGGCTAAGAACAATGAGCAGTTCTTC. It is translated as CASSPGRAKNNEQFF.

The J gene is TRBJ1-2, the V gene TRBV20-1, with D perhaps TRBD1 (5 bases). V lost 6 bases to trimming and J lost 6 bases, with 23 bases between them. Germline lookup yields CDR1 DFQATT and CDR2 SNEGSKA (reference sequence). This CDR3 has 15 amino acids. CDR3 sequence (DNA): TGCAGTGCCATGAGCCCGGGACGGACTTGGGATGGCTACACCTTC. The encoded protein is CSAMSPGRTWDGYTF.

J is TRBJ2-3 and V is TRBV6-5; a possible D gene is TRBD2 (5 bases). The CDR3 has 14 amino acids. V was clipped by 7 bases and J by 0 bases, with 11 bases between them. CDR1 and CDR2 (germline): MNHEY, SVGAGI. This CDR3 reads CASNRTSSTDTQYF. CDR3 in DNA: TGTGCCAGCAATAGGACTTCTAGCACAGATACGCAGTATTTT.

This clonotype has just one count. V and J are TRBV27 and TRBJ2-1; TRBD2 might be the D (6 bases). V was pared by 5 bases and J by 4 bases, with 21 bases between. In germline, CDR1 is MNHEY, CDR2 SMNVEV (reference sequence). CDR3 length: 17 residues. The CDR3 spells CASSLITGTGGYNEQFF. The CDR3 coding sequence is TGTGCCAGCAGTCTCATCACCGGGACTGGCGGATACAATGAGCAGTTCTTC.

This clonotype was observed once. The CDR3 protein is CSVDSGPSYNEQFF. The CDR3 coding sequence is TGCAGCGTTGATAGCGGCCCCTCCTACAATGAGCAGTTCTTC. V and J are TRBV29-1 and TRBJ2-1; D may be TRBD2 (6 bases). Germline V gene data show CDR1 as SQVTM and CDR2 as ANQGSEA. V was clipped by 3 bases and J by 0 bases, with 9 bases between them. This CDR3 is built from 14 residues.

On this clonotype itself: Given a much more abundant clone one base away, this may be a read error. DNA of the CDR3: TGTGCCAGCAGTTTAGGGTACTATAATTCACCCCTCCACTTT. Protein sequence: CASSLGYYNSPLHF. This sequence joins TRBV12-3 or TRBV12-4 and TRBJ1-6; D not certain. The CDR3 totals 14 residues. The ends were cut back, 1 base at V and 3 bases at J, with 4 bases in the middle.

This chain links TRBV28 with TRBJ1-1, with a weak D call TRBD1 (6 bases). CDR1 is MDHEN, CDR2 SYDVKM, per germline. Trimming pared 7 bases from V and 7 bases from J, leaving 19 bases between. CDR3 length equals 14 residues. The CDR3, as DNA: TGTGCCAGCACCGACCCGGGGACATCCTATGAAGCTTTCTTT. It encodes CASTDPGTSYEAFF.